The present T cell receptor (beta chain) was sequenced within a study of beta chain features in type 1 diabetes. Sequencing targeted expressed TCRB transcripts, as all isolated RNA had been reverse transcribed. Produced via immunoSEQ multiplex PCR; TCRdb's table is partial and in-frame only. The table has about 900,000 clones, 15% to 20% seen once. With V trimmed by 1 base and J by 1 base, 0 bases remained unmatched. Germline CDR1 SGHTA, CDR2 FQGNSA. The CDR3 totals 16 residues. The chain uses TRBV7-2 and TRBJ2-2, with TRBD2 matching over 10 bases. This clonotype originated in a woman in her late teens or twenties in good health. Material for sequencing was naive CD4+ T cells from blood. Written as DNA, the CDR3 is TGTGCCAGCAGCTTAGGACTAGCGGGGAACACCGGGGAGCTGTTTTTT. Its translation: CASSLGLAGNTGELFF.